A selection of T cell receptor beta chains follows, all from one sample in a study of blood T cell repertoires in COVID-19. Here immunoSEQ multiplex PCR was the method, and the copy in TCRdb shows in-frame clones only, minus some. Among around 260,000 clones, approximately 86% were seen once, and the ten largest hold approximately 5.1%. What was sequenced was peripheral blood. The receptors originated from a woman between 55 and 75 years old with COVID-19, enrolled during active disease. Both conserved end residues are trimmed from each CDR3.

J,V,CDR3
TRBJ1-6,TRBV28,ASNPGTGGVRGSPLH
TRBJ2-5,TRBV11-3,ASSLMGGNQETQY
TRBJ1-1,TRBV6-6,ASSPRQGGGRNTEAF
TRBJ1-4,TRBV5-6,ASSLWYSANEKLF
TRBJ1-5,TRBV6-5,ASSYSAGNQPQH
TRBJ1-1,TRBV5-4,ASTLPGVGTNTEAF
TRBJ2-3,TRBV6-4,ASSPEFSTDTQY
TRBJ2-3,TRBV11-3,ASSRGVYYTDTQY
TRBJ1-1,TRBV15,ATSRPRHLNTEAF
TRBJ2-5,TRBV10-1,ASSESPTGTKETQY
TRBJ1-1,TRBV7-9,ASSLVSLNTEAF
TRBJ2-2,TRBV15,ATSRDPGGELF
TRBJ1-1,TRBV27,ASSLRQGANMNTEAF
TRBJ1-1,TRBV5-1,ASSLATRQPNTEAF
TRBJ2-1,TRBV7-3,ASSPNFLIQGDSSYNEQF
TRBJ1-1,TRBV7-2,ASSLQGANTEAF
TRBJ1-4,TRBV7-2,ASSLPGGGRANEKLF
TRBJ2-1,TRBV12-3/TRBV12-4,ASSPFGNEQF
TRBJ2-7,TRBV15,ATSRDVKGGTYEQY
TRBJ1-3,TRBV5-1,ASSLGVDQRGPGNTIY
TRBJ2-5,TRBV27,ASRGSGQETQY
TRBJ2-1,TRBV1,TSSKGLAGGQPYNEQF
TRBJ2-2,TRBV2,ASGRVAENTGELF
TRBJ2-2,TRBV4-3,ASSQTTGNTGELF
TRBJ2-3,TRBV24-1,ATSDRGLAGPGVSDTQY
TRBJ1-1,TRBV30,AWNRGRRLNTEAF
TRBJ1-5,TRBV28,ASSLVFVTGLDQPQH
TRBJ2-1,TRBV28,ASSPLDRGSYNEQF
TRBJ2-7,TRBV30,AWSADRGAYEQY
TRBJ1-1,TRBV6-2/TRBV6-3,ASSRGTPNTEAF
TRBJ2-7,TRBV9,ASSPAGTGAYEQY
TRBJ2-1,TRBV6-4,ASSALAGGGNEQF
TRBJ1-4,TRBV30,AWSGLQGVGEKLF